A selection of T cell receptor beta chains follows, all from one sample in a study of human T cells and chemical hapten exposure. TCRdb redid the calling of the RACE reads with MiXCR, one entry per CDR3 protein. The sample contains tens of thousands of distinct CDR3 sequences, roughly a tenth of which appear only once. The sequencing here drew on whole blood, taken in connection with sensitization to the hapten diphenylcyclopropenone (DPC). The receptors derive from a woman aged 40 to 55 with alopecia areata. Some clones in this sample may be carry-over from other donors' samples. Both conserved end residues are part of each CDR3. A D gene is named only where the DNA matches it firmly. Some rows mark clone size as missing; the rest say once, few, many or name a class of expanded clone.

cdr3_nt: TGTGCCAGCAGCTTAGTTCCAGGGGTCAATCAGCCCCAGCATTTT; cdr3_aa: CASSLVPGVNQPQHF; j_call: TRBJ1-5; d_call: NA; clone_size: many; v_call: TRBV7-8
cdr3_nt: TGCGCCAGCAGCTTGGAGAAGTCGGGGGCCAACGTCCTGACTTTC; cdr3_aa: CASSLEKSGANVLTF; j_call: TRBJ2-6; d_call: NA; clone_size: many; v_call: TRBV5-1
cdr3_nt: TGTGCCAGCAGCTCGCCGACCGGGACAGGACACCAAGAGACCCAGTACTTC; cdr3_aa: CASSSPTGTGHQETQYF; j_call: TRBJ2-5; d_call: TRBD1; clone_size: few; v_call: TRBV5-5
cdr3_nt: TGTGCCAGCAGACCCAGGGTTGGGCAGCGGGCACTCTACAATGAGCAGTTCTTC; cdr3_aa: CASRPRVGQRALYNEQFF; j_call: TRBJ2-1; d_call: NA; clone_size: few; v_call: TRBV7-9
cdr3_nt: TGTGCCAGCTCACAGGGGTTTGGGAGCAATCAGCCCCAGCATTTT; cdr3_aa: CASSQGFGSNQPQHF; j_call: TRBJ1-5; d_call: NA; clone_size: many; v_call: TRBV18
cdr3_nt: TGTGCCTGGTCCGAAACCGGGCCTTCCAGTATTACGAGCTCCTACGAGCAGTACTTC; cdr3_aa: CAWSETGPSSITSSYEQYF; j_call: TRBJ2-7; d_call: NA; clone_size: many; v_call: TRBV30
cdr3_nt: TGTGCCAGCAGTCCCCAGACAGGGCCGCAAGAGACCCAGTACTTC; cdr3_aa: CASSPQTGPQETQYF; j_call: TRBJ2-5; d_call: TRBD1; clone_size: many; v_call: TRBV12-3/TRBV12-4
cdr3_nt: TGTGCCAGCAGTGAATGGTACTCCCAGGGGGAGCAGTTCTTC; cdr3_aa: CASSEWYSQGEQFF; j_call: TRBJ2-1; d_call: NA; clone_size: few; v_call: TRBV2
cdr3_nt: TGTGCCAGCAGCTTGCAGGGAGAAGGTGAGCAGTTCTTC; cdr3_aa: CASSLQGEGEQFF; j_call: TRBJ2-1; d_call: NA; clone_size: NA; v_call: TRBV5-4
cdr3_nt: TGTGCCAGCAGACAGGAAGGAAGCTCCTACGAGCAGTACTTC; cdr3_aa: CASRQEGSSYEQYF; j_call: TRBJ2-7; d_call: NA; clone_size: many; v_call: TRBV2
cdr3_nt: TGCGCCAGCAGCTTGGACAGGGCCGGGGAGCTGTTTTTT; cdr3_aa: CASSLDRAGELFF; j_call: TRBJ2-2; d_call: NA; clone_size: NA; v_call: TRBV5-1
cdr3_nt: TGCGCCAGCAGCTCACAGTTAACCGGGGAGCTGTTTTTT; cdr3_aa: CASSSQLTGELFF; j_call: TRBJ2-2; d_call: NA; clone_size: many; v_call: TRBV5-1
cdr3_nt: TGTGCCAGCAGCCGTGGACAGGCCTACGAGCAGTACTTC; cdr3_aa: CASSRGQAYEQYF; j_call: TRBJ2-7; d_call: TRBD1; clone_size: NA; v_call: TRBV11-2
cdr3_nt: TGTGCCAGCACCGGTGTTGCAGGCGAGCAGTTCTTC; cdr3_aa: CASTGVAGEQFF; j_call: TRBJ2-1; d_call: NA; clone_size: few; v_call: TRBV6-2/TRBV6-3
cdr3_nt: TGTGCCAGCACCTTGGACGGAATCACGGGCACCGGGGAGCTGTTTTTT; cdr3_aa: CASTLDGITGTGELFF; j_call: TRBJ2-2; d_call: NA; clone_size: many; v_call: TRBV6-4